The rows below give T cell receptor beta chains drawn from one sample of a study of technical replicates of blood from several donors. Produced via immunoSEQ multiplex PCR; TCRdb's table is partial and in-frame only. The table lists about 70,000 clones, roughly 92% of them singletons. Sequencing was carried out using T cells isolated from PBMCs. All receptors come from a human donor in good health. Each CDR3 is given with its conserved first and last residue. The D gene is left open where the match is weak. Part of the rows lack a size; the others show once, few, many or a class for expanded clones.

>TRBJ1-2|-|TRBV29-1|TRBD1
TGCAGCGTCTCACAGGGGGCGGGTGGCTATGGCTACACCTTC
CSVSQGAGGYGYTF
>TRBJ1-3|-|TRBV5-1|-
TGCGCCAGCAGCTTGGAGGCAGGGCTTGGAAACACCATATATTTT
CASSLEAGLGNTIYF
>TRBJ1-5|-|TRBV6-1|-
TGTGCCAGCAGTGAACCCCGCGACAGTTCCAATCAGCCCCAGCATTTT
CASSEPRDSSNQPQHF
>TRBJ1-5|-|TRBV7-9|TRBD1
TGTGCCAGCAGCCATGGCGGGACAGACCTTTGGAGCAATCAGCCCCAGCATTTT
CASSHGGTDLWSNQPQHF
>TRBJ2-7|-|TRBV6-1|TRBD2
TGTGCCAGCAGTAGACTAGCTTACGAGCAGTACTTC
CASSRLAYEQYF
>TRBJ2-5|-|TRBV7-9|-
TGTGCCAGCAGCTCCTCCCGACTAGAGACCCAGTACTTC
CASSSSRLETQYF
>TRBJ2-2|-|TRBV5-1|-
TGCGCCAGCAGCTCTGGAGGCGGCACCGGGGAGCTGTTTTTT
CASSSGGGTGELFF
>TRBJ1-1|-|TRBV10-2|-
TGCGCCAGCCAGGAAGGGGAGAACACTGAAGCTTTCTTT
CASQEGENTEAFF
>TRBJ2-5|-|TRBV25-1|TRBD2
TGTGCCAGCAGTGAGGGAAGCGGGAGAGAGACCCAGTACTTC
CASSEGSGRETQYF
>TRBJ2-2|-|TRBV5-6|-
TGTGCCAGCAGCTTGTGGGGCCCCGGGGAGCTGTTTTTT
CASSLWGPGELFF
>TRBJ1-1|medium-sized|TRBV6-6|-
TGTGCCAGCAGGACGAGGACTGAAGCTTTCTTT
CASRTRTEAFF
>TRBJ2-2|once|TRBV7-3|TRBD2
TGTGCCAGCAGCCAACTACTAGCGGGAGGTACCGGGGAGCTGTTTTTT
CASSQLLAGGTGELFF
>TRBJ1-5|few|TRBV9|-
TGTGCCAGCTCCGAGTTCGGGGGGGGAGTAAATCAGCCCCAGCATTTT
CASSEFGGGVNQPQHF
>TRBJ1-1|-|TRBV19|-
TGTGCCAGTAGTATACCGGGAAACACTGAAGCTTTCTTT
CASSIPGNTEAFF